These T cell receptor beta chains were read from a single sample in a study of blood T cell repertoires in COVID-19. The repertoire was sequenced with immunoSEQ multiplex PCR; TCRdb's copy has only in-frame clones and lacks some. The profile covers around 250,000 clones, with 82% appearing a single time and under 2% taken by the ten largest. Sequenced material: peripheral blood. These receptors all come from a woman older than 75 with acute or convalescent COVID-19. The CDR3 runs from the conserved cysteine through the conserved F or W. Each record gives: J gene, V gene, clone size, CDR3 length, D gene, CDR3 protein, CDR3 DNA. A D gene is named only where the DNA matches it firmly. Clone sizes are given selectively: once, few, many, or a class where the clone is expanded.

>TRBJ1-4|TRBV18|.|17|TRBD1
CASSPDRGTATNEKLFF
TGTGCCAGCTCACCGGACAGGGGAACTGCAACTAATGAAAAACTGTTTTTT
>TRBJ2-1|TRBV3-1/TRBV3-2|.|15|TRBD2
CASSLGLAGLNEQFF
TGTGCCAGCAGCCTGGGACTAGCGGGATTAAATGAGCAGTTCTTC
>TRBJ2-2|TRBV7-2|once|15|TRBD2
CASSAGLVFSGELFF
TGTGCCAGCAGCGCGGGACTAGTGTTCTCCGGGGAGCTGTTTTTT
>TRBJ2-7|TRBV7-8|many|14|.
CASSLVSGSYEQYF
TGTGCCAGCAGCTTAGTTTCAGGCTCCTACGAGCAGTACTTC
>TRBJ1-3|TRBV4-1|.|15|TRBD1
CASSQGTGAGNTIYF
TGCGCCAGCAGCCAAGGGACAGGGGCTGGAAACACCATATATTTT
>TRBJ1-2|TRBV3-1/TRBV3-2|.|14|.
CASSQGGAGAGYTF
TGTGCCAGCAGCCAAGGTGGGGCAGGGGCCGGCTACACCTTC
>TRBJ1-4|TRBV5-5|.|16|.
CASSLALGASNEKLFF
TGTGCCAGCAGCTTGGCCTTGGGGGCCTCTAATGAAAAACTGTTTTTT
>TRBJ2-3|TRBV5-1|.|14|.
CASSLKEQPDTQYF
TGCGCCAGCAGCTTGAAGGAGCAGCCAGATACGCAGTATTTT
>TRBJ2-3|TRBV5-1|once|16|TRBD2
CASSPGGLAGTDTQYF
TGCGCCAGCAGCCCGGGGGGACTAGCGGGCACAGATACGCAGTATTTT
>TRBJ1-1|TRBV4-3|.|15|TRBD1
CASSQVTGGNTEAFF
TGCGCCAGCAGCCAAGTCACAGGGGGCAACACTGAAGCTTTCTTT
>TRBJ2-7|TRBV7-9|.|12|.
CASSLESNEQYF
TGTGCCAGCAGCTTAGAGAGTAACGAGCAGTACTTC
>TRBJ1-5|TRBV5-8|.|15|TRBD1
CASGQGTGKDQPQHF
TGTGCCAGCGGACAAGGGACAGGAAAGGATCAGCCCCAGCATTTT
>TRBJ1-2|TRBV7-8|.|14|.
CASSLSGANYGYTF
TGTGCCAGCAGCTTATCAGGGGCGAACTATGGCTACACCTTC
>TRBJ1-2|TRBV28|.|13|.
CASSPPRGWGYTF
TGTGCCAGCAGTCCACCACGAGGATGGGGCTACACCTTC
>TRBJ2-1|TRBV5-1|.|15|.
CASSLGEGTNNEQFF
TGCGCCAGCAGCTTGGGAGAGGGCACAAACAATGAGCAGTTCTTC
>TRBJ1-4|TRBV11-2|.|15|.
CASNQHQGMGEKLFF
TGTGCCAGCAACCAACACCAGGGAATGGGTGAAAAACTGTTTTTT
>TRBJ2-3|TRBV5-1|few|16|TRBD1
CASSLVWTGGTDTQYF
TGCGCCAGCAGCTTGGTTTGGACAGGGGGTACAGATACGCAGTATTTT
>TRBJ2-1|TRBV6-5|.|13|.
CASSYLQNNEQFF
TGTGCCAGCAGTTATCTGCAGAACAATGAGCAGTTCTTC
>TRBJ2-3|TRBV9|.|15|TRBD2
CASRKAGGVTDTQYF
TGTGCCAGCAGAAAAGCGGGAGGGGTGACAGATACGCAGTATTTT
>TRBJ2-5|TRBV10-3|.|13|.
CAISLLAQETQYF
TGTGCCATCAGTTTACTAGCCCAAGAGACCCAGTACTTC
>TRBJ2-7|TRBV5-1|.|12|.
CASKGDSYEQYF
TGCGCCAGCAAGGGGGACTCCTACGAGCAGTACTTC
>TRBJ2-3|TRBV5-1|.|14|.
CASSLGLETDTQYF
TGCGCCAGCAGCTTAGGACTGGAGACAGATACGCAGTATTTT
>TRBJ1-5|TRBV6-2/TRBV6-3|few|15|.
CASSYEYSDRQPQHF
TGTGCCAGCAGTTACGAGTACAGTGACAGGCAGCCCCAGCATTTT
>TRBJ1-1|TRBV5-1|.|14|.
CASSFSGGNTEAFF
TGCGCCAGCAGCTTCTCGGGGGGGAACACTGAAGCTTTCTTT
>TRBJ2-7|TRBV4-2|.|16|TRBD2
CASSQEPGLAGFEQYF
TGTGCCAGCAGCCAAGAACCGGGACTAGCGGGGTTCGAGCAGTACTTC
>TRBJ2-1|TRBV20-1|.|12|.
CSASTYRDSQFF
TGCAGTGCTAGTACGTACAGGGATTCACAGTTCTTC
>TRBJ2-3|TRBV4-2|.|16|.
CASSQDLWTTRDTQYF
TGTGCCAGCAGCCAAGATCTCTGGACTACAAGGGATACGCAGTATTTT
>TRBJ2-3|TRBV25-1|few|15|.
CASTPSRGLTDTQYF
TGTGCCAGCACTCCCTCCCGGGGTCTAACAGATACGCAGTATTTT
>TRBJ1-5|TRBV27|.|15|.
CASKPVRGYNQPQHF
TGTGCCAGCAAACCAGTGCGAGGTTACAATCAGCCCCAGCATTTT